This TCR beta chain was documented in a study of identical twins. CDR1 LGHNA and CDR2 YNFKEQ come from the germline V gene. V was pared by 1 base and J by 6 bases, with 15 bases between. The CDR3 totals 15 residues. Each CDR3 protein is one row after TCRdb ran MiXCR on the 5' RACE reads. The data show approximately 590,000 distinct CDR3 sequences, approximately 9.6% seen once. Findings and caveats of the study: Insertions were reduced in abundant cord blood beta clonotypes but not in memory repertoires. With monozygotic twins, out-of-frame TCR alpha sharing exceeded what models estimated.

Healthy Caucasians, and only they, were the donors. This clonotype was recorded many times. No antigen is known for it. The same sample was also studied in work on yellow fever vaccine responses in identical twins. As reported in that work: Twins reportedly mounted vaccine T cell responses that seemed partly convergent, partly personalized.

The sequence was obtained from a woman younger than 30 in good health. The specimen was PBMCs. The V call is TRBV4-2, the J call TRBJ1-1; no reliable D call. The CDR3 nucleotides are TGTGCCAGCAGCCAAGGGTTGGAGGGAAGCGCTGAAGCTTTCTTT. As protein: CASSQGLEGSAEAFF.